Described below is a single T cell receptor (beta chain) sequence and its context. The sample originates from a study of blood T cell repertoires in COVID-19. Libraries were prepared by immunoSEQ multiplex PCR; TCRdb keeps only in-frame clonotypes and omits some of them. This sample has 250,000 to 300,000 clones, with about nine tenths found just once. There are 13 residues in the CDR3. Trimming stripped 7 bases from V and 6 bases from J, with 16 bases between. Germline V gene sequence: CDR1 GTSNPN, CDR2 SVGIG (reference sequence). The clonotype comes from a woman aged 35 to 49 who had recovered from COVID-19. The sample was PBMCs or T cells enriched from blood (not recorded which). The J gene is TRBJ1-5, the V gene TRBV30; a weak D match, TRBD1 (5 bases). Here the CDR3 reads CALGAQGGQPQHF. The CDR3 DNA is TGTGCCTTAGGGGCCCAGGGAGGTCAGCCCCAGCATTTT.